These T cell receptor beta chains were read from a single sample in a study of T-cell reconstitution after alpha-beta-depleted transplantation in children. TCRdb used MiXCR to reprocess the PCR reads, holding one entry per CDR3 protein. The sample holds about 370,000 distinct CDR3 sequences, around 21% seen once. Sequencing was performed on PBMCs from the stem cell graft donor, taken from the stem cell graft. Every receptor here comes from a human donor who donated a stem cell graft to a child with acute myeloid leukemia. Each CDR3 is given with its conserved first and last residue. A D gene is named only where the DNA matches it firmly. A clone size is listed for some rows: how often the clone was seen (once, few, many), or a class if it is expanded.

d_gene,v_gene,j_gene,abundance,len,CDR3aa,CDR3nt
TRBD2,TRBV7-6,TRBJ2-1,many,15,CASSFGTSAYNEQFF,TGTGCCAGCAGCTTCGGGACTAGCGCTTACAATGAGCAGTTCTTC
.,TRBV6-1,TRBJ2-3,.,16,CASSPSTAGGTDTQYF,TGTGCCAGCAGCCCCTCCACCGCCGGGGGCACAGATACGCAGTATTTT
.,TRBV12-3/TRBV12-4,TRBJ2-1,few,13,CANTNSFYNEQFF,TGTGCCAACACCAACAGTTTCTACAATGAGCAGTTCTTC
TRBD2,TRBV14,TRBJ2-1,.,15,CASSHTGRAYNEQFF,TGTGCCAGCAGCCATACCGGGAGGGCCTACAATGAGCAGTTCTTC
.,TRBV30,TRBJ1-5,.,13,CAWRRHSNQPQHF,TGTGCCTGGAGGCGGCATAGCAATCAGCCCCAGCATTTT
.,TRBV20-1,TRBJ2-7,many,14,CSARDEGAWYEQYF,TGCAGTGCTAGAGATGAAGGGGCTTGGTACGAGCAGTACTTC
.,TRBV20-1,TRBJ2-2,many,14,CSAAVGQGTGELFF,TGCAGTGCAGCAGTTGGGCAGGGGACCGGGGAGCTGTTTTTT
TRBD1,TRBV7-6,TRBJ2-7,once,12,CASGGQGDEQYF,TGTGCCAGTGGGGGACAGGGAGACGAGCAGTACTTC
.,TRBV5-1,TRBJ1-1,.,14,CASSPGLVNTEAFF,TGCGCCAGCAGCCCGGGACTGGTGAACACTGAAGCTTTCTTT
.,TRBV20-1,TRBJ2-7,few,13,CSAREPGAYEQYF,TGCAGTGCCAGAGAGCCTGGGGCCTACGAGCAGTACTTC
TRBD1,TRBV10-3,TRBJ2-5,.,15,CAISDPGGAGETQYF,TGTGCCATCAGTGATCCAGGGGGCGCGGGAGAGACCCAGTACTTC